This T cell receptor (beta chain) was identified during a study of blood T cell repertoires in COVID-19. Study context: Sample material is recorded as cDNA or gDNA derived from T cells, B-cell-depleted T cells, or PBMCs.

Patients of the Seattle cohort, enrolled during active infection, were followed longitudinally. Per the germline V gene, CDR1 is MGHRA and CDR2 is YSYEKL. This CDR3 region has 15 residues. The trim removed 4 bases at V and 2 bases at J, leaving 8 bases unmatched. Original analysis: Scientists estimated how many nucleated cells there were by amplifying reference gene primers. Assay used: immunoSEQ multiplex PCR; TCRdb lists only in-frame clones, some missing. The V and J calls and the clone size are those of that table, but D and trimming were determined from the DNA. Of about 120,000 clones detected, 65% to 85% appear once; the ten largest clones hold about 18%.

The TCR sequence derives from a man under 40 with COVID-19, enrolled during active disease. The V gene is TRBV4-1, the J gene TRBJ2-7, with 7 bases fitting TRBD1. The sequencing input was peripheral blood. The CDR3 loop is CASSRQNQGAYEQYF. Written as DNA, the CDR3 is TGCGCCAGCAGCCGCCAAAACCAGGGGGCCTACGAGCAGTACTTC.